Detailed here is one TCR beta chain. Its target is not known. TCRdb's copy holds only in-frame clones and misses some; the assay was immunoSEQ multiplex PCR. Of approximately 2.4 million clones listed, more than 90% are singletons. V was pared by 2 bases and J by 4 bases, with 5 bases of the junction left unmatched. Germline V gene data show CDR1 as GTSNPN and CDR2 as SVGIG (reference sequence). This CDR3 comprises 15 residues. Recent acute infections and vaccinations were absent in the healthy HIV-negative adult donors. Every one of the donors was a Caucasian adult that lived in Nashville, Tennessee. Subsets obtained from CD4+ cells comprised CD45RA+ naive and CD45RA-negative memory cells. This sample was taken from a study of shared clonotypes between healthy human individuals. Findings and limits, study-wide: All-four-donor shared clonotypes had higher generation probabilities than non-shared clonotypes did.

This TCR was recovered from a man between 18 and 29 years old in good health. This chain uses TRBV30 with TRBJ2-3, with 11 bases matching TRBD2. The sequenced material came from naive CD4+ T cells sorted from blood. Subset defined: CD45RA+ positively selected. The CDR3 region is CAWSPGTSGADTQYF. For the CDR3, the DNA is TGTGCCTGGAGTCCCGGGACTAGCGGCGCAGATACGCAGTATTTT.